The entry that follows covers one T cell receptor beta chain sequence. The antigen it binds to is not known. Qualities for individual bases were not recorded, and no much larger clone is one base off. The sample belongs to a study of OX40 agonist ivuxolimab in advanced cancers. For the wider study: Ivuxolimab was a fully human IgG2 agonistic monoclonal antibody targeting the costimulatory receptor OX40 (CD134). Peripheral TCRbeta sequencing was intended to test whether TCR sequence diversity was altered and clonal T-cell expansion was caused by ivuxolimab. The paper reports the monotherapy dose-escalation portion (N of about 47 patients) of the phase I ivuxolimab trial. Intravenous ivuxolimab was administered to patients every 2 weeks at six dose levels: 0.01, 0.1, 0.3, 1.5, 3 and 10 mg/kg. Three dose-escalation patients achieved partial responses, one with hepatocellular carcinoma and two with cutaneous melanoma. Patients were allowed to have had prior anti-PD-1, anti-PD-L1 or anti-CTLA-4 therapy, and about 40% of the dose-escalation patients had been treated with checkpoint inhibitors. Of the roughly 54 dose-escalation patients, hepatocellular carcinoma was present in about 20, melanoma in roughly 15, renal cell carcinoma in 9 and head and neck cancer in 9. A male proportion of around 83% and a mean age of about 60 years, ranging from about 23 to 79, were recorded for the dose-escalation cohort.

Patients with autoimmune disease history or receiving systemic immunosuppression were excluded from the trial. In every dose cohort, peripheral blood was drawn for TCR sequencing at baseline, cycle 4 day 1, and cycle 7 day 1. Samples came from an open-label, multicenter, first-in-human phase I dose-escalation trial of ivuxolimab. Adults with locally advanced or metastatic melanoma, renal cell carcinoma, hepatocellular carcinoma or head and neck squamous cell carcinoma were enrolled in the trial. Before TCR sequencing, CD4+ T cells and CD8+ T cells were sorted from peripheral blood as separate populations. For sequencing of the TCRbeta CDR3 region, genomic DNA was extracted from the sorted cells. The immunoSEQ Assay was used for sequencing of TCRbeta CDR3 regions. Sourced from immuneACCESS, this table was stored by TCRdb with only in-frame sequences that have V and J called. A share of the clones is absent; for the studies checked, an unresolved V gene accounts for under half, and the remainder has no known explanation. This sample lists about 84,000 clones; around nine tenths were detected once. Clones ranked in the top ten supply approximately 0.43% of the sample.

Study-wide conclusions, independent of this receptor: In the 0.1-3.0 mg/kg groups, partial responders were among the patients with the lowest normalized peripheral clonal expansion, particularly in CD8+ T cells. Low levels of normalized T-cell clonal expansion were also seen in some patients who did not respond. The antigen specificity of the clonally expanded peripheral T cells was not determined. After ivuxolimab, expanded clones were on average more numerous among CD8+ T cells than among CD4+ T cells. At doses from 0.1 to 3.0 mg/kg, clonal expansion was seen in both CD4+ and CD8+ blood T cells between baseline and week 6.

This clonotype was obtained from an adult with an advanced solid tumor such as melanoma, head and neck, liver or kidney cancer. Sequenced here: CD4+ or CD8+ T cells sorted from blood, sampled in a trial of the OX40 agonist ivuxolimab.

The CDR3 is CASSDRGPQETQYF. The DNA sequence reads TGTGCCAGCAGTGACAGGGGCCCCCAAGAGACCCAGTACTTC. The chain couples TRBV6-4 to TRBJ2-5, with a weak D call of TRBD1 (5 bases match). CDR1 and CDR2 (MRHNA, SNTAGT) derive from the germline V gene. Deletion took 2 bases off V and 1 base off J, with a span of 8 bases between the germline ends. The CDR3 measures 14 amino acids from cysteine to phenylalanine. Only the CDR3 region is kept as DNA, spanning 42 bases read in frame from base 1.